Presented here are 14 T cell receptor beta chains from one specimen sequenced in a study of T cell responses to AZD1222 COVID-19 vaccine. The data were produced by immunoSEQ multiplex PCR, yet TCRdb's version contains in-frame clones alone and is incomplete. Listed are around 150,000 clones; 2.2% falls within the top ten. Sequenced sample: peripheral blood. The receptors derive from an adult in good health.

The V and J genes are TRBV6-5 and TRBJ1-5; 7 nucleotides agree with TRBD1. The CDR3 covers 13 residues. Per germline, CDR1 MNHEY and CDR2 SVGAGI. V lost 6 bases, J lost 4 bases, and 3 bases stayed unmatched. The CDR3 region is CASSIQGNQPQHF. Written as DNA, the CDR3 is TGTGCCAGCAGCATACAGGGGAATCAGCCCCAGCATTTT.

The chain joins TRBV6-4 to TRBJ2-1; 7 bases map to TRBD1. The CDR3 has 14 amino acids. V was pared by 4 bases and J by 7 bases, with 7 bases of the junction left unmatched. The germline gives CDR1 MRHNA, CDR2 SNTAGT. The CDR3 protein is CASSVETGSNEQFF. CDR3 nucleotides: TGTGCCAGCAGTGTGGAGACAGGGTCGAATGAGCAGTTCTTC.

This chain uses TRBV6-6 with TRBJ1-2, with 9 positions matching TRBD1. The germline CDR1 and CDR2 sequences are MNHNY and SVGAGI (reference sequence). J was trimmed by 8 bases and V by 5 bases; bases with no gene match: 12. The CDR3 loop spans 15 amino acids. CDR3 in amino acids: CASSAPGQGLEGYTF. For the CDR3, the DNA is TGTGCCAGCAGTGCCCCGGGACAGGGCCTGGAGGGCTACACCTTC.

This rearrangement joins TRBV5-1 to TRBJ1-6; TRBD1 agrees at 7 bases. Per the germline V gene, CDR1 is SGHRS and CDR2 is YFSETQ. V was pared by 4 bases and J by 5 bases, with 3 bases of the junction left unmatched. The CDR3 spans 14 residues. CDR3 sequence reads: CASSAGTDNSPLHF. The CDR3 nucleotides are TGCGCCAGCAGCGCCGGGACAGATAATTCACCCCTCCACTTT.

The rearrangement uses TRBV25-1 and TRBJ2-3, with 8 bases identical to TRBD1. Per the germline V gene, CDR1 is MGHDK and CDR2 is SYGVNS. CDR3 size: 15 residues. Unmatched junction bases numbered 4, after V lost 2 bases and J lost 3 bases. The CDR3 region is CASSEMDRETDTQYF. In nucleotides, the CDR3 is TGTGCCAGCAGTGAAATGGACAGGGAGACAGATACGCAGTATTTT.

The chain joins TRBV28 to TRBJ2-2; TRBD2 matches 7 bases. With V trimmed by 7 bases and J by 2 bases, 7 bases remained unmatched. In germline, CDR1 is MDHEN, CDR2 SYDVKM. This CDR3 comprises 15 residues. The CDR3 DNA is TGTGCCAGCACCCCGGCGGGGGTAAACACCGGGGAGCTGTTTTTT. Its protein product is CASTPAGVNTGELFF.

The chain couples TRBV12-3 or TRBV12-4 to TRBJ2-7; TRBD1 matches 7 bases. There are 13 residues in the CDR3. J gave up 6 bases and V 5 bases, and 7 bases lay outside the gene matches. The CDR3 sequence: CASSPQGDVEQYF. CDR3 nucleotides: TGTGCCAGCAGTCCCCAGGGGGATGTCGAGCAGTACTTC.

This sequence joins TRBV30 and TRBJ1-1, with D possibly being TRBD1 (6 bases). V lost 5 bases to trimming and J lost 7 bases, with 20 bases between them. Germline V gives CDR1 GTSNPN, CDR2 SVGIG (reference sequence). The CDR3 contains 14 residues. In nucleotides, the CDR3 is TGTGCCTGGGCACGGCCTTACAGGGTTAATGAAGCTTTCTTT. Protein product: CAWARPYRVNEAFF.

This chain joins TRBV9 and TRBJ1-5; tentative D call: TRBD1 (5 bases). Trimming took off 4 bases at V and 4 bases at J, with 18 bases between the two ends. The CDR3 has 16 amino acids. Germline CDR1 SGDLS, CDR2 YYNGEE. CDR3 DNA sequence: TGTGCCAGCAGCCCCCGGGGGGACCTTGGGAATCAGCCCCAGCATTTT. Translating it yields CASSPRGDLGNQPQHF.

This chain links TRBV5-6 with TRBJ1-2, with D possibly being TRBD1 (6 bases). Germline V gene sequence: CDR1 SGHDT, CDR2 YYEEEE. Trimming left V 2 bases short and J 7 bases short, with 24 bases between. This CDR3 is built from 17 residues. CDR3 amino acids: CASSFGPPQGRGGGYTF. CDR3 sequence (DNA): TGTGCCAGCAGCTTCGGACCCCCGCAGGGAAGGGGGGGTGGCTACACCTTC.

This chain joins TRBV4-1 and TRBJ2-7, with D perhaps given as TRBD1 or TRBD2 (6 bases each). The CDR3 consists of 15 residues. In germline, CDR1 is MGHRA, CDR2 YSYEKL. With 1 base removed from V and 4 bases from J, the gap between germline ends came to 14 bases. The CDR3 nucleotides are TGCGCCAGCAGCCAAGGTATGGGGGGCGCGTACGAGCAGTACTTC. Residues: CASSQGMGGAYEQYF.

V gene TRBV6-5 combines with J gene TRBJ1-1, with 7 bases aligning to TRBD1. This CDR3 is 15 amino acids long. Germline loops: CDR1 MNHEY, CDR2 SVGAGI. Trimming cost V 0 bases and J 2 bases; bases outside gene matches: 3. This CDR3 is CASSYSWTGNTEAFF. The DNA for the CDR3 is TGTGCCAGCAGTTACTCATGGACAGGTAACACTGAAGCTTTCTTT.

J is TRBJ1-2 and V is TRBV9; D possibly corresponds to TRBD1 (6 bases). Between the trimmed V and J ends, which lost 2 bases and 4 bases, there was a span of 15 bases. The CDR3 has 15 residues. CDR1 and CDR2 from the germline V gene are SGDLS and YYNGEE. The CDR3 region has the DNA TGTGCCAGCAGCGTGCAACCGGGGGCAGGCTATGGCTACACCTTC. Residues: CASSVQPGAGYGYTF.

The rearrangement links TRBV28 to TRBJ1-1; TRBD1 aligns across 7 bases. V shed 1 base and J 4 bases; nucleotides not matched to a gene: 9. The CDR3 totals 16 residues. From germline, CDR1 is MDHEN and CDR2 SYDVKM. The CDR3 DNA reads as TGTGCCAGCAGTTTATACGGGACAGCCCTGAGCACTGAAGCTTTCTTT. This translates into CASSLYGTALSTEAFF.